The 23 T cell receptor beta chains given below trace back to one sample, sequenced in a study of blood T cell repertoires in COVID-19. Sequencing used immunoSEQ multiplex PCR; TCRdb keeps in-frame clones, though not all of them. The sample has 90,000 or so clones, approximately 90% seen once. The sequencing sample was made of peripheral blood. The receptors derive from a woman aged 60 to 75 with COVID-19, enrolled during active disease.

Points on this clone: A junction end diverges from the germline sequence, so it may reflect a read error. The rearrangement joins TRBV7-9 to TRBJ2-1; D remains ambiguous. The CDR3 sequence is 11 residues long. The V gene's germline CDR1 is SEHNR and CDR2 FQNEAQ (reference sequence). The CDR3 region is CASSSAGEQFF. The CDR3 bases are TGTGCTAGCAGCTCAGCCGGTGAGCAGTTCTTC.

The rearrangement links TRBV2 to TRBJ1-2, with 10 bases matching TRBD1. Germline values: CDR1 SNHLY, CDR2 FYNNEI. The CDR3 sequence is 15 residues long. Losses at the gene ends were 9 bases for V and 6 bases for J; bases not matched to a gene: 13. CDR3 amino acids: CASHRDRGIVDGYTF. The DNA for the CDR3 is TGTGCCAGTCACCGGGACAGGGGCATTGTGGATGGCTACACCTTC.

The rearrangement joins TRBV11-2 to TRBJ2-7, with TRBD1 identical over 12 bases. The J segment lost 4 bases and the V segment lost 0 bases, leaving 7 bases of the junction unmatched. CDR1 is SGHAT and CDR2 is FQNNGV in the germline V gene. This CDR3 has 17 residues. DNA for the CDR3: TGTGCCAGCAGCTTAGATCTCGGGACAGGGGGCATTTACGAGCAGTACTTC. Translating it yields CASSLDLGTGGIYEQYF.

The V gene is TRBV19, the J gene TRBJ1-4; perhaps TRBD1 as D (6 bases). Germline V gives CDR1 LNHDA, CDR2 SQIVND (reference sequence). Trimming cost V 4 bases and J 5 bases, with 11 bases left between them. This CDR3 contains 14 residues. The CDR3 sequence is CASSTDRPNEKLFF. CDR3 in DNA: TGTGCCAGTAGTACAGACAGGCCCAATGAAAAACTGTTTTTT.

This clone turned up a few times. The V gene is TRBV21-1, the J gene TRBJ1-2; TRBD1, the table's D call, was not compared with the DNA. TRBV21-1 is termed a pseudogene. The CDR3 is 16 amino acids. The CDR3 DNA reads TGTGCCAGCAGCAACCTTCAGACAGGGGGCAACTATGGCTACACCTTC. Translating it yields CASSNLQTGGNYGYTF.

V gene TRBV30 combines with J gene TRBJ1-2; TRBD1 matches at 8 bases. The V segment lost 4 bases and the J segment 6 bases; nucleotides outside the gene matches: 10. This CDR3 spans 14 amino acids. CDR1 is GTSNPN, CDR2 SVGIG, per germline (reference sequence). The CDR3 here is CAWTWTGYTDGYTF. Written as DNA, the CDR3 is TGTGCCTGGACCTGGACAGGGTATACGGATGGCTACACCTTC.

The rearrangement uses TRBV5-6 and TRBJ1-1, with D tentatively TRBD1 (5 bases). There are 13 residues in the CDR3. Per germline, CDR1 SGHDT and CDR2 YYEEEE. The ends were cut back, 4 bases at V and 6 bases at J, with 13 bases in the middle. The CDR3 is CASSPRGSAEAFF. Here the CDR3 DNA reads TGTGCCAGCAGCCCGCGGGGGAGCGCTGAAGCTTTCTTT.

The CDR3 DNA reads as TGTGCCAGCAGCTCAGGGACTAGCGGGGAGACCCAGTACTTC. This translates into CASSSGTSGETQYF. This chain uses TRBV9 with TRBJ2-5; TRBD2 matches 12 bases. V lost 4 bases and J lost 5; bases outside the gene matches: 3. Germline CDR1 SGDLS, CDR2 YYNGEE. The CDR3 contains 14 residues.

This chain joins TRBV4-2 and TRBJ1-2; maybe TRBD1 (6 bases). In germline, CDR1 is LGHNA, CDR2 YNFKEQ. The germline V and J ends were trimmed by 0 bases and 1 base, with 9 bases remaining between them. The CDR3 has 15 amino acids. CDR3 DNA: TGTGCCAGCAGCCAAGATAGGGGGATTAACTATGGCTACACCTTC. Residues: CASSQDRGINYGYTF.

This clone showed up just once. CDR3 protein: CASSLAGTGVGGYTF. CDR3 coding DNA: TGTGCCAGCAGCTTAGCCGGGACAGGGGTAGGGGGCTACACCTTC. The V call is TRBV7-2, the J call TRBJ1-2, with 10 bases fitting TRBD1. This CDR3 is 15 amino acids long. Looked up from germline, CDR1 is SGHTA and CDR2 is FQGNSA. Trimming took 0 bases from V and 8 from J; bases not matched to a gene: 6. Combining the CDR3 with reference TRBV7-2 and TRBJ1-2 gives the whole variable domain GAGVSQSPSNKVTEKGKDVELRCDPISGHTALYWYRQSLGQGLEFLIYFQGNSAPDKSGLPSDRFSAERTGGSVSTLTIQRTQQEDSAVYLCASSLAGTGVGGYTFGSGTRLTVV.

This clone is deemed large. The sample has other DNA sequences that encode this CDR3 too. The CDR3 sequence is CASSHYNEQFF. The CDR3 DNA follows: TGTGCCAGCAGCCATTACAATGAGCAGTTCTTC. J is TRBJ2-1 and V is TRBV11-2; D unclear. The V end lost 5 bases, the J end lost 4 bases, and 3 bases lay between the germline ends. The CDR3 sequence is 11 residues long. Germline values: CDR1 SGHAT, CDR2 FQNNGV.

The V gene is TRBV7-2, the J gene TRBJ2-1; 10 bases align to TRBD2. Germline CDR1 SGHTA, CDR2 FQGNSA. This CDR3 is built from 15 residues. The V gene end was trimmed by 5 bases and the J gene end by 10 bases; junction bases not matched to a gene: 11. This chain's CDR3 is CASSPPASGGTEQFF. CDR3 nucleotide sequence: TGTGCCAGCAGCCCCCCGGCTAGCGGGGGAACAGAGCAGTTCTTC.

The genes are TRBV6-5 and TRBJ1-1; D is ambiguous. Trimming left V 7 bases short and J 1 base short, with 13 bases between. Germline CDR1 is MNHEY and CDR2 is SVGAGI. The CDR3 consists of 14 residues. The CDR3 here is CASTLTGENTEAFF. The CDR3 coding sequence is TGTGCCAGCACCTTGACCGGAGAGAACACTGAAGCTTTCTTT.

CDR3 loop: CASSPGYSRRGYTF. The CDR3 nucleotides read TGTGCCAGCAGCCCGGGATACTCCCGCCGGGGCTACACCTTC. This chain joins TRBV7-9 and TRBJ1-2; D is unclear. Germline assignment: CDR1 SEHNR and CDR2 FQNEAQ (reference sequence). This CDR3 is built from 14 residues. V lost 5 bases and J 8 bases, leaving 18 bases between the germline ends.

J is TRBJ2-5 and V is TRBV5-1; 7 bases are a match to TRBD1. Germline CDR1 reads SGHRS; CDR2 reads YFSETQ. The J segment lost 10 bases and the V segment lost 0 bases, leaving 6 bases of the junction unmatched. The CDR3 has 13 amino acids. The CDR3 nucleotides are TGCGCCAGCAGCTTGGCCCAGGGGGTTGTCCAGTACTTC. Translating gives CASSLAQGVVQYF.

V and J are TRBV27 and TRBJ2-2, with TRBD2 matching over 10 bases. Losses at the gene ends were 6 bases for V and 3 bases for J; bases not matched to a gene: 7. CDR1 and CDR2 from the germline V gene are MNHEY and SMNVEV (reference sequence). The CDR3 covers 16 residues. The CDR3 sequence: CASRPLAGVDTGELFF. DNA for the CDR3: TGTGCCAGCAGACCTCTAGCGGGGGTGGACACCGGGGAGCTGTTTTTT.

This clone was observed a few times. The V call is TRBV5-1, the J call TRBJ1-2; no definite D call. Germline V gene data show CDR1 as SGHRS and CDR2 as YFSETQ. V lost 4 bases and J lost 4, with 14 bases in between. The CDR3 contains 14 residues. The CDR3 nucleotides read TGCGCCAGCAGCCCCGCGGGCTTAGGCTATGGCTACACCTTC. Translated: CASSPAGLGYGYTF.

The chain employs TRBV25-1 and TRBJ2-3; 7 nucleotides line up with TRBD2. The CDR3 is 16 amino acids. In germline, CDR1 is MGHDK, CDR2 SYGVNS. V gave up 6 bases and J gave up 2 bases; unmatched junction bases: 11. The CDR3 coding sequence is TGTGCCAGCAGGGATTTCCGGGGGGACGACACAGATACGCAGTATTTT. Protein: CASRDFRGDDTDTQYF.

The CDR3 is CSVDRTANPAGELFF. CDR3 sequence (DNA): TGCAGCGTTGACAGGACAGCCAATCCGGCCGGGGAGCTGTTTTTT. The rearrangement uses TRBV29-1 and TRBJ2-2, with D maybe TRBD1 (6 bases). The germline V gene has CDR1 SQVTM and CDR2 ANQGSEA. This CDR3 has 15 residues. V was cut by 3 bases and J by 6 bases, with 17 bases left in between.

The chain is built from TRBV7-9 and TRBJ2-1; 8 bases are a match to TRBD2. V was clipped by 6 bases and J by 2 bases; unmatched bases: 6. The CDR3 is 15 residues long. Germline V CDR1 and CDR2: SEHNR, FQNEAQ (reference sequence). The DNA for the CDR3 is TGTGCCAGCAGACCACCGGGACTAGCCTACAATGAGCAGTTCTTC. This sequence encodes CASRPPGLAYNEQFF.

V usage is TRBV30 and J usage is TRBJ1-1; no clear D. The CDR3 runs to 13 residues. The germline V gene encodes CDR1 GTSNPN and CDR2 SVGIG (reference sequence). The V end lost 2 bases, the J end lost 10 bases, and 17 bases lay between the germline ends. Here the CDR3 reads CAWSPLRGEVAFF. The CDR3 nucleotides read TGTGCCTGGAGTCCTCTACGGGGTGAAGTAGCTTTCTTT. Variable domain in full (rest from reference TRBV30 and TRBJ1-1): SQTIHQWPATLVQPVGSPLSLECTVEGTSNPNLYWYRQAAGRGLQLLFYSVGIGQISSEVPQNLSASRPQDRQFILSSKKLLLSDSGFYLCAWSPLRGEVAFFGQGTRLTVV.

This clone was counted a single time. The V gene is TRBV4-1, the J gene TRBJ2-1; D call uncertain. The V end lost 1 base, the J end lost 5 bases, and 12 bases lay between the germline ends. CDR1 and CDR2 from the germline V gene are MGHRA and YSYEKL. CDR3 length equals 15 residues. CDR3 in amino acids: CASSQVPARDNEQFF. CDR3 nucleotide sequence: TGCGCCAGCAGCCAAGTCCCTGCCCGAGACAATGAGCAGTTCTTC.

The chain joins TRBV7-9 to TRBJ1-1; D unclear. The CDR3 is 13 residues long. V lost 5 bases and J 0 bases, leaving 7 bases between the germline ends. Per germline, CDR1 SEHNR and CDR2 FQNEAQ (reference sequence). CDR3 nucleotides: TGTGCCAGCAGCGCGAGCATGAACACTGAAGCTTTCTTT. Protein product: CASSASMNTEAFF.